This entry features one TCR beta chain sequence. This sample was taken from a study of shared clonotypes between healthy human individuals. Generated by immunoSEQ multiplex PCR, the TCRdb table keeps only in-frame clones and is missing some. The sample carries fewer than 2.5 million clones, 93% recorded once. Negatively enriched CD4+ T cells were divided by CD45RA into naive and memory. Trimming shortened V by 2 bases and J by 4 bases, and 11 bases separated the two germline ends. The CDR3 runs 14 residues. CDR1 is SSHAT, CDR2 FNYEAQ, per germline (reference sequence). Material: naive CD4+ T cells from PBMCs. This sample's subset: CD45RA+ positively selected. V gene TRBV7-7 combines with J gene TRBJ2-5, with D possibly being TRBD2 (5 bases). This clonotype was obtained from a man between 18 and 35 years old in good health. Some clones in this sample may be carry-over from other donors' samples. The DNA of the CDR3 is TGTGCCAGCAGCTTAATCGGGGTTGGAGAGACCCAGTACTTC. It yields the protein CASSLIGVGETQYF.